At least ten counts were recorded for the clone carrying this T cell receptor (beta chain). Amplification of TCR beta CDR3 regions used RNA as the template. The HTBI primer set drove a first-round RT-PCR of the TCR CDR3. One entry per CDR3 protein results from TCRdb running MiXCR on the multiplex PCR reads. The sample lists around 350,000 distinct CDR3 sequences; about 18% were seen once. This record belongs to a study of T cells in Graves' hyperthyroidism and ophthalmopathy. Graves' hyperthyroidism was deemed stable absent ophthalmopathy progression within 18 months. Newly diagnosed hyperthyroidism patients aged 18 to 65 years had disease lasting under 2 months. Exclusion of patients followed from uncontrolled infection, other autoimmune disease, pregnancy or lactation. The germline V gene encodes CDR1 GTSNPN and CDR2 SVGIG (reference sequence). The CDR3 is 13 residues long. V shed 8 bases and J shed 5 bases, with 15 bases lying between them.

V gene TRBV30 combines with J gene TRBJ1-4; D is ambiguous. Sequences were obtained from blood. This TCR derives from a woman under 30 with Graves' hyperthyroidism. The CDR3: CAVEETLNEKLFF. The CDR3 DNA sequence: TGTGCCGTTGAAGAGACGCTAAATGAAAAACTGTTTTTT.